This entry lists 9 T cell receptor beta chains sequenced from one sample in a study of cytomegalovirus exposure and HLA in healthy donors (dated by TCRdb to the late 2010s). The method behind the library was the immunoSEQ multiplex PCR assay. The immuneACCESS repertoire file appears here via TCRdb, limited to in-frame rearrangements. These files lack a portion of the clones; in checked studies, under half of the deficit traces to unresolved V genes, and the cause of the others is not known. This sample comprises roughly 150,000 clones, nearly 90% of them detected only once. 4% to 4.5% of the sample is taken by the ten largest. The material sequenced was PBMCs. The receptors derive from a man aged 18 to 30 in good health and CMV-seropositive.

The chain employs TRBV5-6 and TRBJ2-5, with a possible D match to TRBD1 (5 bases). The CDR3 totals 14 residues. Germline loops: CDR1 SGHDT, CDR2 YYEEEE. V lost 4 bases and J lost 10, with 20 bases in between. The CDR3: CASSIGRTPRDQYF. The CDR3 DNA reads TGTGCCAGCAGCATTGGACGGACCCCCAGGGACCAGTACTTC. Together with reference TRBV5-6 and TRBJ2-5, the CDR3 gives the full variable domain: DAGVTQSPTHLIKTRGQQVTLRCSPKSGHDTVSWYQQALGQGPQFIFQYYEEEERQRGNFPDRFSGHQFPNYSSELNVNALLLGDSALYLCASSIGRTPRDQYFGPGTRLLVL.

The V call is TRBV21-1, the J call TRBJ2-7; TRBD2 is the table's D call and was not checked against the DNA. TRBV21-1 is noted as a pseudogene. CDR3 length: 16 residues. CDR3 amino acids: CASSKGKEREIYEQYF. CDR3 nucleotide sequence: TGTGCCAGCAGCAAAGGGAAGGAGCGGGAGATCTACGAGCAGTACTTC.

The count of this clone is one. This chain joins TRBV11-2 and TRBJ1-3; TRBD1 agrees at 8 bases. Germline values: CDR1 SGHAT, CDR2 FQNNGV. V shed 6 bases, J shed 0 bases, and the junction held 7 bases outside the gene matches. This CDR3 has 16 amino acids. The CDR3, as DNA: TGTGCCAGCAGAGGACAGGGACGATACTCTGGAAACACCATATATTTT. Amino acid sequence: CASRGQGRYSGNTIYF. The whole variable domain, filled in from reference TRBV11-2 and TRBJ1-3, reads EAGVAQSPRYKIIEKRQSVAFWCNPISGHATLYWYQQILGQGPKLLIQFQNNGVVDDSQLPKDRFSAERLKGVDSTLKIQPAKLEDSAVYLCASRGQGRYSGNTIYFGEGSWLTVV.

The rearrangement uses TRBV12-5 and TRBJ2-7, with 7 bases fitting TRBD2. V lost 2 bases and J lost 6; bases outside the gene matches: 7. The CDR3 extends over 14 amino acids. Germline values: CDR1 LGHNT, CDR2 FRNRAP. The CDR3 nucleotides are TGTGCTAGTGGTTTGAGGCGGGAGCCCCTCGAGCAGTACTTC. It encodes CASGLRREPLEQYF.

The rearrangement joins TRBV7-3 to TRBJ2-5; D unresolved. V was clipped by 4 bases and J by 5 bases, with 11 bases between them. The germline gives CDR1 SGHTA, CDR2 FQGTGA. The CDR3 covers 13 residues. CDR3 sequence: CASSSLNAETQYF. The DNA of the CDR3 is TGTGCCAGCAGCTCGCTAAACGCGGAGACCCAGTACTTC.

CDR3 loop: CASSSDFGGRAVYEQYF. The CDR3 region has the DNA TGTGCCAGCTCATCTGATTTTGGAGGGAGGGCCGTATACGAGCAGTACTTC. The rearrangement joins TRBV18 to TRBJ2-7; 7 positions agree with TRBD2. Germline V lookup: CDR1 KGHSH, CDR2 LQKENI. The CDR3 totals 17 residues. Trimming removed 5 bases from V and 4 bases from J; junction bases left unmatched: 17.

The chain recombines TRBV19 with TRBJ2-7; 7 nucleotides align to TRBD1. Germline CDR1 reads LNHDA; CDR2 reads SQIVND (reference sequence). This CDR3 has 15 residues. V trimming: 5 bases; J trimming: 2 bases; junction bases outside the gene matches: 9. The CDR3 DNA reads as TGTGCCAGTAGTGCCCGACAGGGATGGGCCTACGAGCAGTACTTC. It yields the protein CASSARQGWAYEQYF.

A few counts support this clone. V and J are TRBV7-9 and TRBJ2-7, with D possibly being TRBD1 (6 bases). CDR3 length equals 11 residues. The V and J ends lost 6 bases and 7 bases respectively, with 10 bases between them. Germline V CDR1 and CDR2: SEHNR, FQNEAQ (reference sequence). The CDR3 reads CASSRGWEQYF. The CDR3 DNA reads as TGTGCCAGCAGTAGGGGGTGGGAGCAGTACTTC. Full variable domain (remainder filled in from reference TRBV7-9 and TRBJ2-7): DTGVSQNPRHKITKRGQNVTFRCDPISEHNRLYWYRQTLGQGPEFLTYFQNEAQLEKSRLLSDRFSAERPKGSFSTLEIQRTEQGDSAMYLCASSRGWEQYFGPGTRLTVT.

The V gene is TRBV27, the J gene TRBJ2-3, with 9 bases aligning to TRBD2. The CDR3 covers 16 residues. Germline lookup yields CDR1 MNHEY and CDR2 SMNVEV (reference sequence). V lost 5 bases, J lost 10 bases, and 16 bases stayed unmatched. CDR3 protein: CASSPGTSFPATAQYF. DNA for the CDR3: TGTGCCAGCAGTCCCGGGACTAGCTTTCCTGCGACGGCGCAGTATTTT.